What follows is one T cell receptor (beta chain) and its context. What it binds is not known. These data originate in a study of siplizumab effects on memory and regulatory T cells. Points from the study as a whole: Alloreactive sequences that could be traced to unstimulated CD4+ memory cells showed a significant reduction under siplizumab. In unstimulated cells, naive T cells appeared more diverse than memory T cells and seemed major alloresponse contributors. Suppression by proliferating Tregs derived from siplizumab cultures was not verified.

Looked up from germline, CDR1 is MGHRA and CDR2 is YSYEKL. Trimming took off 4 bases at V and 4 bases at J, with 23 bases between the two ends. CDR3 length: 18 amino acids. Around 100,000 TCR templates per sample were assayed. Measured with immunoSEQ multiplex PCR; TCRdb has only the in-frame clones, and not every one. Here the sample spans over 80,000 clones, roughly 94% being singletons. Sequenced material: non-Treg CD4+ T cells sorted from blood. This chain joins TRBV4-1 and TRBJ1-5, with TRBD1 as a possible D gene (6 bases). The clonotype originates from a human donor in good health. The DNA for the CDR3 is TGCGCCAGCAGCCTATTTTACGGGGCCGGGGGCCAAAATCAGCCCCAGCATTTT. It yields the protein CASSLFYGAGGQNQPQHF.